These 20 T cell receptor beta chains share one sample of origin, sequenced in a study of post-analysis software for immune sequencing data. The TCR beta cDNA libraries carried unique molecular identifiers. TCRdb reprocessed the PCR reads with MiXCR, giving one entry per CDR3 protein. This table holds 700,000 to 900,000 distinct CDR3 sequences, around 42% found once. Their specific antigens are unknown. Study-wide points: Controls showed lower frequencies than patients for 5 or 6 TRBV segments, and TRBV5-6, TRBV5-1 and TRBV20-1 were among these.

The material sequenced was blood. These receptors were taken from a girl aged 10 to 17 with multiple sclerosis.

The chain uses TRBV5-1 and TRBJ2-1; 9 bases fit TRBD2. Per the germline V gene, CDR1 is SGHRS and CDR2 is YFSETQ. The CDR3 sequence is 13 residues long. After removal of 4 bases from V and 5 bases from J, the junction contained 1 base not matched to a gene. CDR3 protein: CASSASGNNEQFF. Written as DNA, the CDR3 is TGCGCCAGCAGCGCTAGCGGGAACAATGAGCAGTTCTTC.

This chain connects TRBV9 to TRBJ2-5; TRBD2 aligns across 10 bases. The germline V gene encodes CDR1 SGDLS and CDR2 YYNGEE. The CDR3 is 15 residues long. V gave up 3 bases and J gave up 3 bases; unmatched junction bases: 5. CDR3 bases: TGTGCCAGCAGCGATCGGACTAGCGGCAAAGAGACCCAGTACTTC. Its protein is CASSDRTSGKETQYF. Complete variable domain (other parts from reference TRBV9 and TRBJ2-5): DSGVTQTPKHLITATGQRVTLRCSPRSGDLSVYWYQQSLDQGLQFLIQYYNGEERAKGNILERFSAQQFPDLHSELNLSSLELGDSALYFCASSDRTSGKETQYFGPGTRLLVL.

This chain uses TRBV14 with TRBJ2-3, with D uncertain. V was clipped by 3 bases and J by 2 bases, with 12 bases between them. There are 15 residues in the CDR3. Germline V gene lookup returns CDR1 SGHDN and CDR2 FVKESK. DNA of the CDR3: TGTGCCAGCAGCCATGATCGGACCCACACAGATACGCAGTATTTT. This gives the protein CASSHDRTHTDTQYF.

V usage is TRBV29-1 and J usage is TRBJ2-3; TRBD2 matches 8 bases. With 4 bases clipped from V and 1 base from J, the junction kept 7 bases outside the gene matches. CDR3 length: 15 residues. The germline CDR1 and CDR2 sequences are SQVTM and ANQGSEA. CDR3: CSVVGGGTGTDTQYF. The CDR3 nucleotides read TGCAGCGTTGTCGGCGGGGGGACTGGCACAGATACGCAGTATTTT.

The V gene is TRBV28, the J gene TRBJ1-1; 9 positions match TRBD1. Losses at the gene ends were 4 bases for V and 0 bases for J; bases not matched to a gene: 3. Germline CDR1 and CDR2: MDHEN and SYDVKM. This CDR3 is built from 15 residues. The chain's CDR3 is CASSSDRGMNTEAFF. CDR3 coding DNA: TGTGCCAGCAGTTCTGACAGGGGGATGAACACTGAAGCTTTCTTT. Full variable domain (rest looked up from reference TRBV28 and TRBJ1-1): DVKVTQSSRYLVKRTGEKVFLECVQDMDHENMFWYRQDPGLGLRLIYFSYDVKMKEKGDIPEGYSVSREKKERFSLILESASTNQTSMYLCASSSDRGMNTEAFFGQGTRLTVV.

V is TRBV20-1 and J is TRBJ2-1; D call uncertain. Trimming stripped 5 bases from V and 6 bases from J, with 8 bases between. Germline V gene data show CDR1 as DFQATT and CDR2 as SNEGSKA (reference sequence). There are 11 residues in the CDR3. The CDR3: CSAVCRNEQFF. As DNA, the CDR3 is TGCAGTGCTGTCTGCCGCAATGAGCAGTTCTTC.

V gene TRBV7-6 combines with J gene TRBJ1-4, with a weak D call TRBD1 (5 bases). Trimming shortened V by 2 bases and J by 4 bases, and 11 bases separated the two germline ends. The CDR3 is 15 amino acids. The germline CDR1 and CDR2 sequences are SGHVS and FNYEAQ. Here the CDR3 DNA reads TGTGCCAGCAGCTTATCACCGGGGGTTAATGAAAAACTGTTTTTT. Its translation: CASSLSPGVNEKLFF.

This clonotype was recorded a few times. This chain links TRBV28 with TRBJ2-5; TRBD2 matches at 7 bases. Germline assignment: CDR1 MDHEN and CDR2 SYDVKM. The CDR3 totals 15 residues. With 5 bases clipped from V and 2 bases from J, the junction kept 8 bases outside the gene matches. CDR3 coding DNA: TGTGCCAGCAGTATACCTAGCGGACCTCAAGAGACCCAGTACTTC. This encodes CASSIPSGPQETQYF.

The CDR3 DNA reads TGTGCCAGCAGCTTAGATTCCAGACTAGCGGACTATACGCAGTATTTT. Amino acid sequence: CASSLDSRLADYTQYF. The rearrangement links TRBV11-3 to TRBJ2-3, with 9 bases lining up with TRBD2. The CDR3 is made up of 16 amino acids. V gave up 0 bases and J gave up 7 bases; unmatched junction bases: 8. CDR1 and CDR2 from the germline V gene are SGHNT and YENEEA.

This chain uses TRBV20-1 with TRBJ2-3, with D perhaps matching TRBD1 (6 bases). The V and J ends lost 5 bases and 0 bases respectively, with 15 bases between them. CDR1 DFQATT and CDR2 SNEGSKA come from the germline V gene (reference sequence). The CDR3 covers 15 residues. CDR3 in amino acids: CSAGWTVSSTDTQYF. The CDR3 DNA reads TGCAGTGCTGGCTGGACAGTGTCTAGCACAGATACGCAGTATTTT.

As DNA, the CDR3 is TGCAGCGTTGGGGGCGGGCGGGAGCGAGATGAGCAGTTCTTC. It translates to CSVGGGRERDEQFF. The chain employs TRBV29-1 and TRBJ2-1; TRBD2 aligns across 7 bases. Germline V CDR1 and CDR2: SQVTM, ANQGSEA. The CDR3 length is 14 residues. The J segment lost 8 bases and the V segment lost 4 bases, leaving 11 bases of the junction unmatched.

This clonotype was seen only a few times. V gene TRBV11-2 combines with J gene TRBJ2-5; 7 nucleotides agree with TRBD2. Germline CDR1 reads SGHAT; CDR2 reads FQNNGV. J was trimmed by 5 bases and V by 11 bases; bases with no gene match: 8. CDR3 length equals 12 residues. This CDR3 is CASRFGRETQYF. CDR3 nucleotide sequence: TGTGCCTCAAGATTCGGGAGGGAGACCCAGTACTTC.

This sequence joins TRBV10-3 and TRBJ2-2; 12 bases match TRBD2. CDR3 size: 16 residues. In germline, CDR1 is ENHRY, CDR2 SYGVKD. The V and J ends lost 6 bases and 0 bases, in that order; junction bases with no gene match: 2. The CDR3 DNA follows: TGTGCCATCAGACTAGCGGGAGGCGCGAACACCGGGGAGCTGTTTTTT. It encodes CAIRLAGGANTGELFF.

This clonotype has a single count. V gene TRBV30 combines with J gene TRBJ1-1; D not resolved. The CDR3 extends over 13 amino acids. Deletions cut 3 bases from V and 8 bases from J, with 16 bases between. Germline CDR1 GTSNPN, CDR2 SVGIG (reference sequence). In DNA, the CDR3 is TGTGCCTGGAGCGATTTTATAAGGTCCGAAGCTTTCTTT. Amino acids: CAWSDFIRSEAFF. Variable domain in full (rest from reference TRBV30 and TRBJ1-1): SQTIHQWPATLVQPVGSPLSLECTVEGTSNPNLYWYRQAAGRGLQLLFYSVGIGQISSEVPQNLSASRPQDRQFILSSKKLLLSDSGFYLCAWSDFIRSEAFFGQGTRLTVV.

This sequence joins TRBV28 and TRBJ2-4; 11 positions agree with TRBD2. The J call may be incorrect, as the DNA end agrees better with TRBJ2-7. This CDR3 spans 16 amino acids. CDR1 MDHEN and CDR2 SYDVKM come from the germline V gene. The chain's CDR3 is CASSLTHGTSGYEQYF. In DNA, the CDR3 is TGTGCCAGCAGTTTAACCCACGGGACTAGCGGATACGAGCAGTACTTC.

V usage is TRBV7-6 and J usage is TRBJ1-4; TRBD1 aligns across 11 bases. V lost 4 bases, J lost 7 bases, and 5 bases stayed unmatched. Germline V CDR1 and CDR2: SGHVS, FNYEAQ. The CDR3 is made up of 15 amino acids. CDR3 region: CASSSPGQGGEKLFF. The DNA of the CDR3 is TGTGCCAGCAGCTCCCCGGGACAGGGGGGTGAAAAACTGTTTTTT.

This clonotype was counted a single time. The chain combines TRBV9 with TRBJ2-7; D may be TRBD2 (5 bases). CDR3 length: 17 amino acids. Germline loops: CDR1 SGDLS, CDR2 YYNGEE. Trimming removed 2 bases from V and 3 bases from J, with 21 bases in between. The CDR3 is CASSVEPSPRFNYEQYF. DNA of the CDR3: TGTGCCAGCAGCGTGGAGCCTAGCCCTCGCTTTAACTACGAGCAGTACTTC.

This chain links TRBV4-2 with TRBJ2-1; the D call may be TRBD1 or TRBD2 (5 bases each). The CDR3 spans 12 residues. V was cut by 2 bases and J by 8 bases, with 7 bases left in between. The germline CDR1 and CDR2 sequences are LGHNA and YNFKEQ. This chain's CDR3 is CASSQRGDEQFF. CDR3 bases: TGTGCCAGCAGCCAAAGAGGGGATGAGCAGTTCTTC.

This clonotype was observed a handful of times. This sequence joins TRBV5-1 and TRBJ2-6; the match to TRBD1 covers 9 bases. The junction had 6 bases not matched to a gene; V was cut back by 4 bases and J by 4 bases. This CDR3 is built from 16 residues. The V gene's germline CDR1 is SGHRS and CDR2 YFSETQ. Here the CDR3 DNA reads TGCGCCAGCAGCGCCTTACAGGGGGCAGGGGCCAACGTCCTGACTTTC. Its translation is CASSALQGAGANVLTF.

Only a few counts were recorded for this clonotype. J is TRBJ1-2 and V is TRBV29-1, with D possibly TRBD1 on 5 matching bases. The V end was cut by 7 bases, the J end by 7 bases, with 19 bases between. The CDR3 consists of 13 residues. The germline gives CDR1 SQVTM, CDR2 ANQGSEA. The CDR3 sequence is CSADIQGGLGYTF. CDR3 coding DNA: TGCAGCGCGGACATCCAGGGAGGACTTGGCTACACCTTC.